This paragraph covers one T cell receptor beta chain sequence. Its antigen remains undetermined. Within one base of it there is no much larger clone, and no base qualities were kept. The data originate from a study of T cell changes during pregnancy in multiple sclerosis (dated by TCRdb to about 2019). Notes on the research overall: Changes in the T cell repertoire over the course of pregnancy were examined in this study in women with multiple sclerosis.

Library creation used the immunoSEQ multiplex PCR assay. TCRdb carries this immuneACCESS record with in-frame sequences only. Its versions omit some clonotypes, under half of them owing to an unresolved V gene in the studies checked, with the rest unexplained. The sample table lists tens of thousands of clones, 70% to 90% of them with a count of one. Clones ranked in the top ten supply under 6% of the sample. The sequence was collected from a female donor in good health, enrolled as a control in a pregnancy study. Sequences were derived from CD8+ T cells from peripheral blood mononuclear cells, sampled after pregnancy.

CDR3 loop: CASKWSNEKLFF. The nucleotide sequence is TGTGCCAGCAAATGGAGTAATGAAAAACTGTTTTTT. The chain employs TRBV7-9 and TRBJ1-4; no D gene can be assigned with confidence. V lost 7 bases and J lost 4 bases; the stretch between them is 7 bases long. CDR1 and CDR2, looked up from the germline V gene (reference sequence), are SEHNR and FQNEAQ. Spanning cysteine to phenylalanine, the CDR3 consists of 12 amino acids. The CDR3 DNA has 36 bases and is translated from base 1.